This is a list of T cell receptor beta chains from one sample in a study of shared clonotypes between healthy human individuals. TCRdb's table, derived via immunoSEQ multiplex PCR, lists solely in-frame clones and lacks some. The table lists approximately 2.5 million clones, approximately 94% of them singletons. The source material was naive CD4+ T cells sorted from blood. These TCRs come from a man younger than 35 in good health. Both conserved end residues are part of each CDR3. Fields, in order: V gene, D gene, clone size, CDR3 length, J gene, CDR3 DNA, CDR3 protein. D genes are given only for firm matches. The listing skips clone size in some rows; elsewhere it reads once, few, many or a size class.

TRBV2	TRBD2	.	14	TRBJ2-7	TGTGCCAGCACCGGGACTAGCGGAACCTACGAGCAGTACTTC	CASTGTSGTYEQYF
TRBV30	.	.	18	TRBJ2-1	TGTGCCTGGAGTGTACTGCGCAGGACGAACACATACTACAATGAGCAGTTCTTC	CAWSVLRRTNTYYNEQFF
TRBV2	TRBD1	.	15	TRBJ2-2	TGTGCCAGCAGTCTCGGGACAGGGGGCACCGGGGAGCTGTTTTTT	CASSLGTGGTGELFF
TRBV30	.	.	14	TRBJ1-5	TGTGCCTGGAGTGTACGTGGGGGAGGTCAGCCCCAGCATTTT	CAWSVRGGGQPQHF
TRBV7-2	.	once	15	TRBJ1-4	TGTGCCAGCAGCTCCCAGGTCGGGGATAATGAAAAACTGTTTTTT	CASSSQVGDNEKLFF
TRBV28	.	.	16	TRBJ2-6	TGTGCCAGCAGTTCACAGGGCCGGACTGGGGCCAACGTCCTGACTTTC	CASSSQGRTGANVLTF
TRBV23-1	TRBD1	.	16	TRBJ2-7	TGCGCCAGCAGTCACGTAGCCGGGACAGCGAGTTACGAGCAGTACTTC	CASSHVAGTASYEQYF
TRBV28	.	.	13	TRBJ1-2	TGTGCCAGCAGTTTATCGGTGCACTATGGCTACACCTTC	CASSLSVHYGYTF
TRBV7-2	.	.	14	TRBJ2-3	TGTGCCAGCAGCTTAGCGGGAGTGGCAGATACGCAGTATTTT	CASSLAGVADTQYF
TRBV6-1	.	.	15	TRBJ1-2	TGTGCCAGCAAATGGGGAGGGGAAGAGTACTATGGCTACACCTTC	CASKWGGEEYYGYTF
TRBV19	TRBD2	.	15	TRBJ2-7	TGTGCCAGTAGGAGCGGGGGCTCAGAAGTAGGCGAGCAGTACTTC	CASRSGGSEVGEQYF
TRBV6-1	.	.	15	TRBJ1-5	TGTGCCAGCAGCGAGTACAACAGGGGCAATCAGCCCCAGCATTTT	CASSEYNRGNQPQHF
TRBV28	.	once	15	TRBJ2-3	TGTGCCAGCAGTTTATACTTGACGGGCACAGATACGCAGTATTTT	CASSLYLTGTDTQYF
TRBV27	.	.	13	TRBJ1-5	TGTGCCAGCAGCTACCCTTCGTGTAGGCCCCAGCATTTT	CASSYPSCRPQHF
TRBV6-5	TRBD1	few	14	TRBJ1-5	TGTGCCAGCAGCTACGACAGGGGCAATCAGCCCCAGCATTTT	CASSYDRGNQPQHF
TRBV30	TRBD1	.	18	TRBJ2-4	TGTGCCTGGAGGTATACCGGGACAGGGGGCCTAGCCAAAAACATTCAGTACTTC	CAWRYTGTGGLAKNIQYF
TRBV19	.	.	16	TRBJ1-5	TGTGCCAGTAGTAGCGGTGGCAGGGCTTTCAATCAGCCCCAGCATTTT	CASSSGGRAFNQPQHF
TRBV12-5	.	.	15	TRBJ2-1	TGTGCTAGTGGTTTTATGGCAGGGGTAGAAGGTGAGCAGTTCTTC	CASGFMAGVEGEQFF
TRBV5-1	.	.	15	TRBJ1-1	TGCGCCAGCAGCTTGGGTGGGGGGAAAGGCACTGAAGCTTTCTTT	CASSLGGGKGTEAFF
TRBV19	.	.	14	TRBJ2-7	TGTGCCAGTAGTATATCATCGTATTCCTACGAGCAGTACTTC	CASSISSYSYEQYF
TRBV9	.	few	13	TRBJ1-2	TGTGCCAGCAGCGTAGAGTCAGGCTATGGCTACACCTTC	CASSVESGYGYTF
TRBV19	TRBD1	.	19	TRBJ1-5	TGTGCCAGTAGAGGACCGGGACAGGGGAGTTTGATGGGCAATCAGCCCCAGCATTTT	CASRGPGQGSLMGNQPQHF
TRBV5-1	TRBD1	.	14	TRBJ1-2	TGCGCCAGCAGCTCGACAGGGGATTTCTATGGCTACACCTTC	CASSSTGDFYGYTF
TRBV6-1	.	few	12	TRBJ1-2	TGTGCCAGCAGCCCCGGGGGCTATGGCTACACCTTC	CASSPGGYGYTF
TRBV5-4	.	few	13	TRBJ1-2	TGTGCCAGCAGCCCGGATGCGGACTATGGCTACACCTTC	CASSPDADYGYTF
TRBV11-3	TRBD2	.	15	TRBJ2-1	TGTGCCAGCAGCTTAGGTAGCGGGCGCTACAATGAGCAGTTCTTC	CASSLGSGRYNEQFF
TRBV6-1	.	.	13	TRBJ2-3	TGTGCCACCAAGAGCACCGGCACAGATACGCAGTATTTT	CATKSTGTDTQYF
TRBV18	.	few	13	TRBJ1-5	TGTGCCTCTAGGACAGATAGCAATCAGCCCCAGCATTTT	CASRTDSNQPQHF
TRBV25-1	.	.	12	TRBJ2-7	TGTGCCAGCACAGGACTCTCCTACGAGCAGTACTTC	CASTGLSYEQYF
TRBV2	.	.	13	TRBJ2-7	TGTGCCAGCAGTGAGGGGGGAGAGTACGAGCAGTACTTC	CASSEGGEYEQYF
TRBV11-2	TRBD1	.	18	TRBJ2-7	TGTGCCAGCAGCTTAGGTCTTATTTGGGACAGGGGGCTGAGGGAGCAGTACTTC	CASSLGLIWDRGLREQYF
TRBV2	.	.	18	TRBJ2-6	TGTGCCAGCAGTGAAATGGGACCCCGTTCCCCTGGGGCCAACGTCCTGACTTTC	CASSEMGPRSPGANVLTF
TRBV6-1	TRBD2	.	15	TRBJ2-5	TGTGCCAGCATGGGGGGCCAGCGGGGGCGGGAGACCCAGTACTTC	CASMGGQRGRETQYF
TRBV5-4	.	.	13	TRBJ1-4	TGTGCCAGCAGCGTGGCAACTAATGAAAAACTGTTTTTT	CASSVATNEKLFF
TRBV5-4	.	.	14	TRBJ2-2	TGTGCCAGCAGCGGAAGGGTTCCTACCGGGGAGCTGTTTTTT	CASSGRVPTGELFF
TRBV2	.	.	10	TRBJ2-7	TGTGCCAGCAGCAATTACGAGCAGTACTTC	CASSNYEQYF
TRBV5-4	.	.	15	TRBJ1-2	TGTGCCAGCAGCTTGGGATCCGAAGGATACTATGGCTACACCTTC	CASSLGSEGYYGYTF
TRBV28	TRBD1	once	15	TRBJ1-2	TGTGCCAGCAGTCCTATCGACAGGGAGGTGATCGGCTACACCTTC	CASSPIDREVIGYTF
TRBV25-1	TRBD1	.	12	TRBJ1-2	TGTGCCAGCCAGGACAGGTACTATGGCTACACCTTC	CASQDRYYGYTF
TRBV28	.	.	15	TRBJ1-1	TGTGCCAGCACCCATGGGCAGGGGAGATGGACTGAAGCTTTCTTT	CASTHGQGRWTEAFF
TRBV29-1	.	.	13	TRBJ2-1	TGCAGCGTTGCCGGGGGGCCAGGCAATGAGCAGTTCTTC	CSVAGGPGNEQFF
TRBV5-1	TRBD1	.	15	TRBJ2-4	TGCGCCAGCAGCTCGGGACAGGACTTTAAAAACATTCAGTACTTC	CASSSGQDFKNIQYF
TRBV7-6	TRBD1	.	15	TRBJ1-6	TGTGCCAGCAGCTTGGCGGACAGGGTAAATTCACCCCTCCACTTT	CASSLADRVNSPLHF
TRBV18	.	.	15	TRBJ1-5	TGTGCCAGCTCACCATGGCAGGGAGGTAATCAGCCCCAGCATTTT	CASSPWQGGNQPQHF
TRBV4-3	TRBD1	.	16	TRBJ2-2	TGCGCCAGCAGCCAGCATGACAGGGGAAATACCGGGGAGCTGTTTTTT	CASSQHDRGNTGELFF